The rows below give T cell receptor beta chains drawn from one sample of a study of blood T cell repertoires in COVID-19. TCRdb's table, derived via immunoSEQ multiplex PCR, lists solely in-frame clones and lacks some. In the table there are about 110,000 clones, more than 70% of which are singletons. Sequencing was done on a sample of peripheral blood. The receptors here all came from a man between 35 and 55 years old with active or convalescent COVID-19. Each CDR3 is given with its conserved first and last residue. The D gene is left open where the match is weak. Not all rows give a size; the values are once, few, many and, for expanded clones, a class.

clone_size: .
v_call: TRBV5-6
d_call: .
j_call: TRBJ1-2
cdr3_nt: TGTGCCAGCAGCTTGGGTGCCTCCGGCACCTTC
cdr3_aa: CASSLGASGTF

clone_size: .
v_call: TRBV5-1
d_call: .
j_call: TRBJ2-2
cdr3_nt: TGCGCCAGCAGCTTGGTCTTAGGAGCGAACACCGGGGAGCTGTTTTTT
cdr3_aa: CASSLVLGANTGELFF

clone_size: .
v_call: TRBV29-1
d_call: TRBD1
j_call: TRBJ2-3
cdr3_nt: TGCAGCGTCACAGGGGGGCCTAGCACAGATACGCAGTATTTT
cdr3_aa: CSVTGGPSTDTQYF

clone_size: .
v_call: TRBV5-4
d_call: .
j_call: TRBJ1-3
cdr3_nt: TGTGCCAGCAGCTTGGCCGGGGGAATGACTGGAAACACCATATATTTT
cdr3_aa: CASSLAGGMTGNTIYF

clone_size: .
v_call: TRBV19
d_call: TRBD2
j_call: TRBJ2-1
cdr3_nt: TGTGCCAGTAGTATAGGACTAGCGGGAGCCGATGAGCAGTTCTTC
cdr3_aa: CASSIGLAGADEQFF

clone_size: .
v_call: TRBV4-3
d_call: .
j_call: TRBJ2-1
cdr3_nt: TGCGCCAGCAGCCAAGCCCGGAGCTCCTACAATGAGCAGTTCTTC
cdr3_aa: CASSQARSSYNEQFF

clone_size: .
v_call: TRBV6-2/TRBV6-3
d_call: .
j_call: TRBJ2-7
cdr3_nt: TGTGCCAGCAGTTACCCTACAGAATACGAGCAGTACTTC
cdr3_aa: CASSYPTEYEQYF

clone_size: few
v_call: TRBV5-6
d_call: .
j_call: TRBJ2-1
cdr3_nt: TGTGCCAGCAGTTCAGGGGATGAGCAGTTCTTC
cdr3_aa: CASSSGDEQFF

clone_size: once
v_call: TRBV5-5
d_call: TRBD1
j_call: TRBJ1-4
cdr3_nt: TGTGCCAGCAGCCCGGCCGGGACAGGGCCTGGGAATGAAAAACTGTTTTTT
cdr3_aa: CASSPAGTGPGNEKLFF

clone_size: .
v_call: TRBV19
d_call: .
j_call: TRBJ2-1
cdr3_nt: TGTGCCAGTAGTATTTGGGGGGAGTTGGCCTACAATGAGCAGTTCTTC
cdr3_aa: CASSIWGELAYNEQFF

clone_size: .
v_call: TRBV3-1/TRBV3-2
d_call: .
j_call: TRBJ1-1
cdr3_nt: TGTGCCACCTCCAATAAAGCGGGAGCTTTCTTT
cdr3_aa: CATSNKAGAFF

clone_size: .
v_call: TRBV7-9
d_call: TRBD2
j_call: TRBJ2-7
cdr3_nt: TGTGCCAGCAGCTCTAGCGGGAGAATGATCGAGCAGTACTTC
cdr3_aa: CASSSSGRMIEQYF

clone_size: .
v_call: TRBV6-5
d_call: .
j_call: TRBJ2-7
cdr3_nt: TGTGCCAGCAGGCCGCGGACTACCCCGGGGGAGCAGTACTTC
cdr3_aa: CASRPRTTPGEQYF

clone_size: .
v_call: TRBV7-2
d_call: .
j_call: TRBJ1-5
cdr3_nt: TGTGCCAGCAGCTTAGATCTAAATCAGCCCCAGCATTTT
cdr3_aa: CASSLDLNQPQHF

clone_size: .
v_call: TRBV5-6
d_call: .
j_call: TRBJ2-1
cdr3_nt: TGTGCCAGCAGCTTGGGGAGGGCCTCCTACAATGAGCAGTTCTTC
cdr3_aa: CASSLGRASYNEQFF

clone_size: once
v_call: TRBV14
d_call: .
j_call: TRBJ1-1
cdr3_nt: TGTGCCAGCAGCCAAGCTAATAGTTATGAAGCTTTCTTT
cdr3_aa: CASSQANSYEAFF

clone_size: .
v_call: TRBV4-3
d_call: TRBD2
j_call: TRBJ2-7
cdr3_nt: TGCGCCAGCAGCCATGCTAGCGGGCCGACCTACGAGCAGTACTTC
cdr3_aa: CASSHASGPTYEQYF

clone_size: .
v_call: TRBV10-1
d_call: TRBD2
j_call: TRBJ2-3
cdr3_nt: TGCGCCAGCAGTGGTCCACTACTAGCGGGAATATCGGATACGCAGTATTTT
cdr3_aa: CASSGPLLAGISDTQYF

clone_size: .
v_call: TRBV28
d_call: .
j_call: TRBJ1-1
cdr3_nt: TGTGCCAGCAGTCCCACCCGACAGGCCCGTGGGGCTTTCTTT
cdr3_aa: CASSPTRQARGAFF

clone_size: once
v_call: TRBV10-3
d_call: TRBD1
j_call: TRBJ2-3
cdr3_nt: TGTGCCAGTAAAGACAGGGTGGAGGATGGGGATACGCAGTATTTT
cdr3_aa: CASKDRVEDGDTQYF

clone_size: .
v_call: TRBV7-7
d_call: TRBD2
j_call: TRBJ2-7
cdr3_nt: TGTGCCAGCAGCTTGGGGAGGGCGGGCGAGCAGTACTTC
cdr3_aa: CASSLGRAGEQYF

clone_size: .
v_call: TRBV5-1
d_call: .
j_call: TRBJ2-1
cdr3_nt: TGCGCCAGCAGCTTGGGTAGGGGAAACTTCAATGAGCAGTTCTTC
cdr3_aa: CASSLGRGNFNEQFF

clone_size: .
v_call: TRBV4-3
d_call: .
j_call: TRBJ1-2
cdr3_nt: TGCGCCAGCAGCCAAGATGGAGGGAACTATGGCTACACCTTC
cdr3_aa: CASSQDGGNYGYTF

clone_size: .
v_call: TRBV7-3
d_call: TRBD1
j_call: TRBJ1-2
cdr3_nt: TGTGCCAGCAGCTTGGACAGGGGGTCTTTAGGCTACACCTTC
cdr3_aa: CASSLDRGSLGYTF

clone_size: .
v_call: TRBV7-2
d_call: .
j_call: TRBJ2-2
cdr3_nt: TGTGCCAGCAGTCCTCTTCTCCCCGGGGAGCTGTTTTTT
cdr3_aa: CASSPLLPGELFF

clone_size: .
v_call: TRBV5-4
d_call: .
j_call: TRBJ2-1
cdr3_nt: TGTGCCAGCAGAGTAGCAGGGGCCTCCTACAATGAGCAGTTCTTC
cdr3_aa: CASRVAGASYNEQFF

clone_size: .
v_call: TRBV4-3
d_call: .
j_call: TRBJ1-4
cdr3_nt: TGCGCCAGCAGCCAAAATCAGGGGGAAAAACTGTTTTTT
cdr3_aa: CASSQNQGEKLFF

clone_size: .
v_call: TRBV5-1
d_call: .
j_call: TRBJ1-2
cdr3_nt: TGCGCCAGCAGCGACTCTCACAGGCTTGGGGGCTACACCTTC
cdr3_aa: CASSDSHRLGGYTF

clone_size: .
v_call: TRBV11-2
d_call: TRBD1
j_call: TRBJ1-3
cdr3_nt: TGTGCCAGCAGCTTATTACAGGGGGCAAGCTCTGGAAACACCATATATTTT
cdr3_aa: CASSLLQGASSGNTIYF

clone_size: few
v_call: TRBV11-2
d_call: .
j_call: TRBJ1-4
cdr3_nt: TGTGCCAGCAGCTTTAGGGGCGAAATTAATGAAAAACTGTTTTTT
cdr3_aa: CASSFRGEINEKLFF

clone_size: .
v_call: TRBV11-2
d_call: .
j_call: TRBJ2-5
cdr3_nt: TGTGCCAGCAGCTCTCAGGGTTGGCAAGAGACCCAGTACTTC
cdr3_aa: CASSSQGWQETQYF

clone_size: .
v_call: TRBV18
d_call: TRBD2
j_call: TRBJ2-1
cdr3_nt: TGTGCCAGCTCACCATTTGATCGGGGGGAGGAGTTCTTC
cdr3_aa: CASSPFDRGEEFF

clone_size: .
v_call: TRBV21-1
d_call: .
j_call: TRBJ1-3
cdr3_nt: TGTGCCAGCAGCAAAAAGACAACCGGAGGGGCTGGAAACACCATATATTTT
cdr3_aa: CASSKKTTGGAGNTIYF

clone_size: .
v_call: TRBV6-2/TRBV6-3
d_call: TRBD1
j_call: TRBJ2-5
cdr3_nt: TGTGCCAGCAGTTCCTCTCATCACAGGGGGGAGACCCAGTACTTC
cdr3_aa: CASSSSHHRGETQYF

clone_size: once
v_call: TRBV28
d_call: .
j_call: TRBJ1-2
cdr3_nt: TGTGCCAGCAGTTTCCAGAACTATGGCTACACCTTC
cdr3_aa: CASSFQNYGYTF

clone_size: many
v_call: TRBV5-6
d_call: TRBD1
j_call: TRBJ2-7
cdr3_nt: TGTGCCAGCAGATGGACAGGGGGCAACGAGCAGTACTTC
cdr3_aa: CASRWTGGNEQYF

clone_size: .
v_call: TRBV30
d_call: TRBD1
j_call: TRBJ1-2
cdr3_nt: TGTGCCTGGAAGGGACAGGGGAACTATGGCTACACCTTC
cdr3_aa: CAWKGQGNYGYTF

clone_size: .
v_call: TRBV28
d_call: TRBD1
j_call: TRBJ2-2
cdr3_nt: TGTGCCAGCCAAAGTTTTGGGGGACAGGGAACCGGGGAGCTGTTTTTT
cdr3_aa: CASQSFGGQGTGELFF

clone_size: .
v_call: TRBV4-3
d_call: TRBD1
j_call: TRBJ2-7
cdr3_nt: TGCGCCAGCAGCCAAGCTTTGACAGGGGGGAACGACGAGCAGTACTTC
cdr3_aa: CASSQALTGGNDEQYF

clone_size: .
v_call: TRBV7-2
d_call: .
j_call: TRBJ1-3
cdr3_nt: TGTGCCAGCAGCTTAGACGGAGACACCATATATTTT
cdr3_aa: CASSLDGDTIYF

clone_size: .
v_call: TRBV30
d_call: TRBD1
j_call: TRBJ2-7
cdr3_nt: TGTGCCTGGACGTCCGGGACAGGGTATTGGGGAACCTACGAGCAGTACTTC
cdr3_aa: CAWTSGTGYWGTYEQYF

clone_size: .
v_call: TRBV6-5
d_call: TRBD1
j_call: TRBJ2-7
cdr3_nt: TGTGCCAGCAATATCGGACAGGGGTTTGACGGGCAGTACTTC
cdr3_aa: CASNIGQGFDGQYF

clone_size: .
v_call: TRBV7-3
d_call: .
j_call: TRBJ1-2
cdr3_nt: TGTGCCAGCAGCGCCGTGCAGGGGAACTACACCTTC
cdr3_aa: CASSAVQGNYTF

clone_size: .
v_call: TRBV28
d_call: TRBD1
j_call: TRBJ1-1
cdr3_nt: TGTGCCAGCAGTTTCCCAGACAGGGGGAACACTGAAGCTTTCTTT
cdr3_aa: CASSFPDRGNTEAFF

clone_size: .
v_call: TRBV28
d_call: .
j_call: TRBJ1-3
cdr3_nt: TGTGCCAGCAGGGAGGGAAACACCATATATTTT
cdr3_aa: CASREGNTIYF

clone_size: .
v_call: TRBV5-6
d_call: .
j_call: TRBJ2-5
cdr3_nt: TGTGCCAGCAGCTTGGACCAGGGTGTACAAGAGACCCAGTACTTC
cdr3_aa: CASSLDQGVQETQYF

clone_size: .
v_call: TRBV18
d_call: TRBD2
j_call: TRBJ2-5
cdr3_nt: TGTGCCAGCTCACGGACTAGCGGGAGTTCCGAGACCCAGTACTTC
cdr3_aa: CASSRTSGSSETQYF

clone_size: .
v_call: TRBV19
d_call: .
j_call: TRBJ1-3
cdr3_nt: TGTGCCAGTAGTATCTACGACAGGCCGAGCTCTGGAAACACCATATATTTT
cdr3_aa: CASSIYDRPSSGNTIYF

clone_size: .
v_call: TRBV30
d_call: TRBD1
j_call: TRBJ1-5
cdr3_nt: TGTGCCTGGACCAGGACAGGACTCAATCAGCCCCAGCATTTT
cdr3_aa: CAWTRTGLNQPQHF

clone_size: .
v_call: TRBV11-3
d_call: .
j_call: TRBJ1-1
cdr3_nt: TGTGCCAGCAGCTTAGGTGGGGGGAGGAACACTGAAGCTTTCTTT
cdr3_aa: CASSLGGGRNTEAFF

clone_size: few
v_call: TRBV7-2
d_call: TRBD1
j_call: TRBJ2-1
cdr3_nt: TGTGCCAGCAGCTTAGAGGGGGCGGGTTTCGGGGAGCAGTTCTTC
cdr3_aa: CASSLEGAGFGEQFF

clone_size: .
v_call: TRBV2
d_call: TRBD1
j_call: TRBJ1-5
cdr3_nt: TGTGCCAGCAGTGATTTCGGACAGGGCCAGCCCCAGCATTTT
cdr3_aa: CASSDFGQGQPQHF

clone_size: .
v_call: TRBV9
d_call: .
j_call: TRBJ2-7
cdr3_nt: TGTGCCAGGGGGCTTGGGCGCAGGGGCCCCGAGCAGTACTTC
cdr3_aa: CARGLGRRGPEQYF

clone_size: .
v_call: TRBV28
d_call: TRBD1
j_call: TRBJ2-7
cdr3_nt: TGTGCCAGCATCCCCCAGACAGGGAGATTTTTCTACGAGCAGTACTTC
cdr3_aa: CASIPQTGRFFYEQYF